The rows below give T cell receptor beta chains drawn from one sample of a study of intratumoral heterogeneity in liver cancer. Measured with immunoSEQ multiplex PCR; TCRdb has only the in-frame clones, and not every one. Of tens of thousands of clones in the sample, around 67% were seen once. The source was tumor-adjacent normal tissue, collected before any cancer treatment. These receptors were taken from a woman in her 70s with hepatocellular carcinoma. Each CDR3 is given with its conserved first and last residue. The D gene is left open where the match is weak. Part of the rows lack a size; the others show once, few, many or a class for expanded clones.

>TRBV5-1|NA|TRBD1|TRBJ2-7
TGCGCCAGCAGCTTGGAGACAGGGGGCTGGGAGCAGTACTTC
CASSLETGGWEQYF
>TRBV6-1|NA|NA|TRBJ1-6
TGTGCCAGCAGTGAAGACCCAGGGACACCCCTCCACTTT
CASSEDPGTPLHF
>TRBV6-5|NA|TRBD1|TRBJ2-2
TGTGCCAGCGTACCCGGGACAGCGAACACCGGGGAGCTGTTTTTT
CASVPGTANTGELFF
>TRBV28|NA|NA|TRBJ2-5
TGTGCCAGCAGTAACAGGGACCGGGAGACCCAGTACTTC
CASSNRDRETQYF
>TRBV11-1|few|NA|TRBJ2-1
TGTGCCAGCAGCATGGATTGGTTGGGGTATGGGAATGAGCAGTTCTTC
CASSMDWLGYGNEQFF
>TRBV5-1|NA|TRBD1|TRBJ2-1
TGCGCCAGCAGCTTCATAGGCAGGGGGAACAATGAGCAGTTCTTC
CASSFIGRGNNEQFF
>TRBV6-1|NA|NA|TRBJ1-5
TGTGCCAGCAGTGAAACGTGGGAAAATAGCAATCAGCCCCAGCATTTT
CASSETWENSNQPQHF
>TRBV6-2/TRBV6-3|few|NA|TRBJ2-7
TGTGCCAGCAGTCCCAGCCCGGAGGTCAACGAGCAGTACTTC
CASSPSPEVNEQYF
>TRBV3-1/TRBV3-2|NA|NA|TRBJ1-1
TGTGCCAGCAGCACAGAGGTCGGTGAAGCTTTCTTT
CASSTEVGEAFF
>TRBV5-6|NA|TRBD2|TRBJ2-7
TGTGCCAGCAGCTCCAGACTAGCGGGATGGGTCTACGAGCAGTACTTC
CASSSRLAGWVYEQYF
>TRBV6-6|NA|NA|TRBJ1-6
TGTGCCAGCACTCCAAATTCCAGCCCCAACTATTCACCCCTCCACTTT
CASTPNSSPNYSPLHF
>TRBV10-1|NA|TRBD2|TRBJ2-1
TGCGCCAGCAGTGCCGGGCCCCGAGACTTGCTAGCGGGAGCCTACAATGAGCAGTTCTTC
CASSAGPRDLLAGAYNEQFF
>TRBV7-9|NA|TRBD2|TRBJ2-1
TGTGCCAGCAGCTCCGGGACTAGCGGTTGGGATGAGCAGTTCTTC
CASSSGTSGWDEQFF
>TRBV5-1|NA|TRBD1|TRBJ1-1
TGCGCCAGCAGCTTGAGGACAGGGGTCATGGCTGAAGCTTTCTTT
CASSLRTGVMAEAFF
>TRBV25-1|NA|NA|TRBJ1-4
TGTGCCAGCAGTGGACGGATTAATGAAAAACTGTTTTTT
CASSGRINEKLFF
>TRBV9|NA|NA|TRBJ2-3
TGTGCCAGCAGCGTAGTCTTAACGGGAGATACGCAGTATTTT
CASSVVLTGDTQYF
>TRBV3-1/TRBV3-2|NA|TRBD1|TRBJ2-7
TGTGCCAGCAGCCGGAGGGACAGGGGACCCCTGAGCTCCTACGAGCAGTACTTC
CASSRRDRGPLSSYEQYF
>TRBV6-6|NA|NA|TRBJ1-1
TGTGCCAGCAGTTTTCAGTGGAACACTGAAGCTTTCTTT
CASSFQWNTEAFF
>TRBV28|few|NA|TRBJ1-2
TGTGCCAGCAGTTTCCGCCAGGGGACCATGAAGGGCTACACCTTC
CASSFRQGTMKGYTF
>TRBV6-5|NA|NA|TRBJ1-1
TGTGCCAGTTGGCGGAACACTGAAGCTTTCTTT
CASWRNTEAFF
>TRBV10-1|few|TRBD1|TRBJ1-5
TGCGCCAGCAGTGAGTCCCCGGACAGGGGGAGAAATCAGCCCCAGCATTTT
CASSESPDRGRNQPQHF
>TRBV28|once|TRBD1|TRBJ1-6
TGTGCCACCGGGGACAGACCTCTTAATTCACCCCTCCACTTT
CATGDRPLNSPLHF
>TRBV7-2|NA|TRBD2|TRBJ2-7
TGTGCCAGCAGCTTAGTCCAGCGGGGATACTACGAGCAGTACTTC
CASSLVQRGYYEQYF
>TRBV28|NA|NA|TRBJ1-1
TGTGCGATTCGGCCCGGGAACACTGAAGCTTTCTTT
CAIRPGNTEAFF
>TRBV3-1/TRBV3-2|NA|NA|TRBJ1-6
TGTGCCAGCAGCAAAGACTGGAGCTCCTATAATTCACCCCTCCACTTT
CASSKDWSSYNSPLHF
>TRBV12-2|NA|NA|TRBJ1-2
TGTGCAAGTCGCTCACCCTATGGCTACACCTTC
CASRSPYGYTF
>TRBV6-1|NA|TRBD2|TRBJ2-3
TGTGCCAGCAGTGCAGCGGCTAGCGGGGGGAGAGGCACAGATACGCAGTATTTT
CASSAAASGGRGTDTQYF
>TRBV11-1|NA|NA|TRBJ2-7
TGTGCCAGCAGCTATGCTGGTGTTCCCTACGAGCAGTACTTC
CASSYAGVPYEQYF
>TRBV5-6|NA|NA|TRBJ2-7
TGTGCCAGCAGGCAGACTACTTGGCGACCGGCCGAGCAGTACTTC
CASRQTTWRPAEQYF
>TRBV28|NA|TRBD2|TRBJ2-4
TGTGCCAGCAGTTCGGACCGTAGCGGGGTAGCCAAAAACATTCAGTACTTC
CASSSDRSGVAKNIQYF
>TRBV4-1|once|TRBD1|TRBJ2-7
TGCGCCAGCAGCCAAGGTAGGGGACAGGACTACGAGCAGTACTTC
CASSQGRGQDYEQYF
>TRBV12-3/TRBV12-4|NA|NA|TRBJ2-7
TGTGCCAGCAGTCAGACAGGGAGGCACGAGCAGTACTTC
CASSQTGRHEQYF
>TRBV11-3|NA|NA|TRBJ2-1
TGTGCCAGCAGCTCCTTTTCGGGGGAGTTTGGGAATGAGCAGTTCTTC
CASSSFSGEFGNEQFF
>TRBV5-4|NA|NA|TRBJ2-2
TGTGCCAGCAGCGCGGACATTAACACCGGGGAGCTGTTTTTT
CASSADINTGELFF
>TRBV3-1/TRBV3-2|NA|NA|TRBJ1-5
TGTGCCAGCAGCCATGGAGCTTATAGCAATCAGCCCCAGCATTTT
CASSHGAYSNQPQHF
>TRBV20-1|NA|NA|TRBJ2-7
TGCAGTGCTAGTGGGCGGAGGGGAATTTACGAGCAGTACTTC
CSASGRRGIYEQYF